This T cell receptor beta chain came from a study of blood T cell repertoires in COVID-19. What the recovered Cohort 3 donors had was two negative PCRs, clearance, or symptom resolution. Sequencing used immunoSEQ multiplex PCR; TCRdb keeps in-frame clones, though not all of them. The table shows some 270,000 clones, with about four fifths occurring only once. Germline CDR1 SEHNR, CDR2 FQNEAQ (reference sequence). The CDR3 consists of 14 residues. J lost 5 bases, V lost 1 base, and 5 bases had no gene match. The material sequenced was PBMCs or T cells enriched from blood (not recorded which). The rearrangement joins TRBV7-9 to TRBJ2-7, with TRBD1 matching 7 bases. This sequence originates from a man in his forties or fifties who had recovered from COVID-19. The CDR3 DNA reads TGTGCCAGCAGCTTAGGACAGGGCGAAGACGAGCAGTACTTC. It yields the protein CASSLGQGEDEQYF.